Reported below is one T cell receptor beta chain. Its antigen is unidentified. The sample is drawn from a study of a mutant IDH1 vaccine in newly diagnosed glioma. Study summary: Mean patient age was approximately 40 years; about 62% were male and around 40% female.

As for time point: week 35, safety follow-up. Every vaccination contained 300 ug of the mutant IDH1 20-mer peptide and was paired with topical imiquimod. Tumors from donors were new WHO grade 3 or 4 IDH1-mutant astrocytomas with ATRX loss. V lost 6 bases, J lost 4 bases, and 13 bases lay in between. The CDR3 loop spans 14 amino acids. The germline V gene has CDR1 MNHNY and CDR2 SVGAGI (reference sequence). TCRdb's table, derived via immunoSEQ multiplex PCR, lists solely in-frame clones and lacks some. The table records fewer than 45,000 clones, over 75% of them present only once. The chain combines TRBV6-6 with TRBJ1-5; no reliable D call. This TCR was sampled from a man in his forties with glioma. The source was PBMCs, collected from a glioma patient whose treatment included an IDH1 peptide vaccine. CDR3 DNA sequence: TGTGCCAGCAGCCGCGTGTCAGATAATCAGCCCCAGCATTTT. Protein sequence: CASSRVSDNQPQHF.